Presented here are 27 T cell receptor beta chains from one specimen sequenced in a study of OX40 agonist ivuxolimab in advanced cancers. Clones were read by immunoSEQ multiplex PCR, and TCRdb kept only the in-frame ones, dropping some. The sample yields 20,000 to 25,000 clones, 85% to 90% seen once. The material was CD4+ or CD8+ T cells sorted from blood, obtained in a trial of the OX40 agonist ivuxolimab. Source of these receptors: an adult with an advanced solid tumor such as melanoma, head and neck, liver or kidney cancer.

J is TRBJ2-1 and V is TRBV4-1; D gene uncertain. This CDR3 region has 16 residues. The V end was cut by 5 bases, the J end by 0 bases, with 14 bases between. Germline CDR1 is MGHRA and CDR2 is YSYEKL. DNA of the CDR3: TGCGCCAGCAGCTTAAGTGTAGCCCGCTCCTACAATGAGCAGTTCTTC. It encodes CASSLSVARSYNEQFF.

J is TRBJ2-7 and V is TRBV15, with 8 nucleotides matching TRBD2. The CDR3 sequence is 15 residues long. With V trimmed by 5 bases and J by 5 bases, 11 bases remained unmatched. Germline lookup yields CDR1 LNHNV and CDR2 YYDKDF (reference sequence). Written as DNA, the CDR3 is TGTGCCACCAGCTACCTCGGGGGGGGTGCCAACGAGCAGTACTTC. This codes for CATSYLGGGANEQYF.

This clone was counted once. The gene calls are TRBV19 and TRBJ2-7; D ambiguous. The V gene lost 3 bases and the J gene lost 3 bases, with 15 bases spanning the gap. The CDR3 loop spans 15 amino acids. Germline V gene data show CDR1 as LNHDA and CDR2 as SQIVND (reference sequence). CDR3 in DNA: TGTGCCAGTAGTATTTCAGGACGGAGCTTCTACGAGCAGTACTTC. Encoded protein: CASSISGRSFYEQYF.

The rearrangement joins TRBV7-8 to TRBJ2-5, with D maybe TRBD2 (5 bases). CDR1 and CDR2 (germline): SGHVS, FQNEAQ. CDR3 length equals 18 residues. Trimming took off 3 bases at V and 2 bases at J, with 22 bases between the two ends. CDR3 coding DNA: TGTGCCAGCAGCTTCCTCGGGCCCTCTACCCCGGGACAAGAGACCCAGTACTTC. Its protein is CASSFLGPSTPGQETQYF.

The rearrangement links TRBV2 to TRBJ1-5, with D maybe TRBD1 (5 bases). This CDR3 contains 14 residues. Trimming left V 5 bases short and J 6 bases short, with 14 bases between. Per the germline V gene, CDR1 is SNHLY and CDR2 is FYNNEI. As DNA, the CDR3 is TGTGCCAGCAGTCCAGACAGCGAGAGTCAGCCCCAGCATTTT. Amino acid sequence: CASSPDSESQPQHF. Supplemented by reference TRBV2 and TRBJ1-5, the full variable domain reads EPEVTQTPSHQVTQMGQEVILRCVPISNHLYFYWYRQILGQKVEFLVSFYNNEISEKSEIFDDQFSVERPDGSNFTLKIRSTKLEDSAMYFCASSPDSESQPQHFGDGTRLSIL.

The chain combines TRBV30 with TRBJ2-7, with TRBD1 as a possible D gene (6 bases). The CDR3 loop spans 13 amino acids. Trimming took off 2 bases at V and 4 bases at J, with 12 bases between the two ends. Germline CDR1 reads GTSNPN; CDR2 reads SVGIG (reference sequence). The CDR3 is CAWSLGQRYEQYF. In DNA, the CDR3 is TGTGCCTGGAGTCTAGGACAGAGGTACGAGCAGTACTTC.

V is TRBV7-9 and J is TRBJ1-2; no definite D call. This CDR3 comprises 14 residues. Germline-derived CDR1 and CDR2 are SEHNR and FQNEAQ (reference sequence). Trimming stripped 1 base from V and 6 bases from J, with 12 bases between. The DNA of the CDR3 is TGTGCCAGCAGCTTAGGGGCCCCTCGGGATGGCTACACCTTC. It specifies CASSLGAPRDGYTF.

The V call is TRBV9, the J call TRBJ2-3; D is possibly TRBD1 or TRBD2 (5 bases each). V lost 0 bases to trimming and J lost 2 bases, with 10 bases between them. Germline V CDR1 and CDR2: SGDLS, YYNGEE. The CDR3 consists of 15 residues. The CDR3 DNA reads as TGTGCCAGCAGCGTAGCGGGGCAGCACACAGATACGCAGTATTTT. This gives the protein CASSVAGQHTDTQYF.

The V and J genes are TRBV6-5 and TRBJ1-2, with 7 bases fitting TRBD1. This CDR3 is built from 13 residues. The ends lost 5 bases at V and 8 bases at J; junction bases unmatched: 8. Germline loops: CDR1 MNHEY, CDR2 SVGAGI. In DNA form, the CDR3 reads TGTGCCAGCAGTGTCGACAGGGTCTCCGGCTACACCTTC. Its translation: CASSVDRVSGYTF.

This chain links TRBV7-8 with TRBJ2-4; the D call may be TRBD1 or TRBD2 (5 bases each). Germline V gene lookup returns CDR1 SGHVS and CDR2 FQNEAQ. The CDR3 is 18 amino acids. The V end lost 1 base, the J end lost 0 bases, and 16 bases lay between the germline ends. CDR3 amino acids: CASSLGYGGHQAKNIQYF. Written as DNA, the CDR3 is TGTGCCAGCAGCTTAGGATACGGAGGACACCAAGCCAAAAACATTCAGTACTTC.

The chain employs TRBV6-1 and TRBJ2-3, with D perhaps given as TRBD1 or TRBD2 (5 bases each). This CDR3 is built from 11 residues. Germline V lookup: CDR1 MNHNS, CDR2 SASEGT. Trimming cost V 3 bases and J 12 bases, with 10 bases left between them. CDR3: CASSDQGAQYF. The CDR3 DNA reads as TGTGCCAGCAGTGACCAGGGAGCTCAGTATTTT.

This clone came up a few times. The V and J genes are TRBV27 and TRBJ2-1, with unresolved D. Germline-derived CDR1 and CDR2 are MNHEY and SMNVEV (reference sequence). Trimming left V 1 base short and J 4 bases short, with 5 bases between. The length of the CDR3 is 13 residues. CDR3 in amino acids: CASSLYSYNEQFF. The CDR3 nucleotides are TGTGCCAGCAGTTTATACAGTTACAATGAGCAGTTCTTC.

The CDR3 bases are TGTGCCATCAGTAGCCTACTATCGACTAGCGGGAGACACGGAGATTACGAGCAGTACTTC. This sequence encodes CAISSLLSTSGRHGDYEQYF. V and J are TRBV10-3 and TRBJ2-7, with TRBD2 identical over 12 bases. The CDR3 runs to 20 residues. V shed 5 bases, J shed 4 bases, and the junction held 21 bases outside the gene matches. The V gene's germline CDR1 is ENHRY and CDR2 SYGVKD.

This chain joins TRBV14 and TRBJ1-2, with a possible D match to TRBD1 (6 bases). Looked up from germline, CDR1 is SGHDN and CDR2 is FVKESK. The CDR3 totals 13 residues. V lost 0 bases and J 8 bases, leaving 10 bases between the germline ends. Here the CDR3 reads CASSQDRGHGYTF. Here the CDR3 DNA reads TGTGCCAGCAGCCAAGATCGGGGGCACGGCTACACCTTC.

The chain links TRBV27 to TRBJ2-7, with 15 bases that match TRBD2. CDR1 and CDR2 (germline): MNHEY, SMNVEV (reference sequence). The trim removed 4 bases at V and 4 bases at J, leaving 11 bases unmatched. CDR3 length equals 18 residues. CDR3 DNA sequence: TGTGCCAGCAGTTCTCTACCGGGGACTAGCGGGAGGCGATACGAGCAGTACTTC. This gives the protein CASSSLPGTSGRRYEQYF.

V usage is TRBV4-2 and J usage is TRBJ2-5; D may be TRBD1 or TRBD2 (5 bases each). The V and J ends lost 0 bases and 5 bases respectively, with 16 bases between them. Germline lookup yields CDR1 LGHNA and CDR2 YNFKEQ. The CDR3 is 16 amino acids. CDR3 protein: CASSQEGTWGLETQYF. DNA of the CDR3: TGTGCCAGCAGCCAAGAAGGGACCTGGGGGTTGGAGACCCAGTACTTC.

The count of this clone is one. The V and J genes are TRBV9 and TRBJ1-2; D is unresolved. The CDR3 spans 10 residues. Per germline, CDR1 SGDLS and CDR2 YYNGEE. The V gene lost 3 bases and the J gene lost 7 bases, with 4 bases spanning the gap. CDR3 residues: CASSGRGYTF. For the CDR3, the DNA is TGTGCCAGCAGCGGTCGTGGCTACACCTTC. Based on the CDR3 plus reference TRBV9 and TRBJ1-2, the full variable domain is DSGVTQTPKHLITATGQRVTLRCSPRSGDLSVYWYQQSLDQGLQFLIQYYNGEERAKGNILERFSAQQFPDLHSELNLSSLELGDSALYFCASSGRGYTFGSGTRLTVV.

The gene calls are TRBV27 and TRBJ1-5, with TRBD1 as a possible D gene (6 bases). The germline V and J ends were trimmed by 7 bases and 6 bases, with 10 bases remaining between them. The length of the CDR3 is 12 residues. The germline V gene has CDR1 MNHEY and CDR2 SMNVEV (reference sequence). The CDR3 spells CASKGGGQPQHF. The CDR3 bases are TGTGCCAGCAAGGGAGGGGGTCAGCCCCAGCATTTT.

This clone was seen a single time. This sequence joins TRBV11-2 and TRBJ1-1; perhaps TRBD1 as D (5 bases). The ends were cut back, 1 base at V and 4 bases at J, with 7 bases in the middle. This CDR3 has 13 residues. Germline CDR1 reads SGHAT; CDR2 reads FQNNGV. The CDR3 spells CASSLVRATEAFF. CDR3 DNA sequence: TGTGCCAGCAGCTTAGTCAGGGCCACTGAAGCTTTCTTT.

The DNA for the CDR3 is TGTGCCAGCAGCTTACTGCGGGGGGGCACAGATACGCAGTATTTT. It translates to CASSLLRGGTDTQYF. This chain joins TRBV7-9 and TRBJ2-3; TRBD2 agrees at 8 bases. V was clipped by 2 bases and J by 1 base; unmatched bases: 2. Germline-derived CDR1 and CDR2 are SEHNR and FQNEAQ (reference sequence). This CDR3 has 15 amino acids.

The rearrangement joins TRBV4-1 to TRBJ2-5; no clear D. CDR1 and CDR2 (germline): MGHRA, YSYEKL. The CDR3 spans 12 residues. Trimming pared 3 bases from V and 6 bases from J, leaving 8 bases between. The CDR3 loop is CASSQWGQTQYF. The CDR3 nucleotides read TGCGCCAGCAGCCAGTGGGGTCAGACCCAGTACTTC.

This clone was detected only once. This chain connects TRBV7-9 to TRBJ1-4; no definite D call. Germline-derived CDR1 and CDR2 are SEHNR and FQNEAQ (reference sequence). V lost 4 bases and J 0 bases, leaving 9 bases between the germline ends. The CDR3 runs to 15 residues. The CDR3 loop reads CASSSPTPTNEKLFF. The DNA for the CDR3 is TGTGCCAGCAGCTCGCCTACTCCAACTAATGAAAAACTGTTTTTT. The full variable domain, with the rest looked up from reference TRBV7-9 and TRBJ1-4, is DTGVSQNPRHKITKRGQNVTFRCDPISEHNRLYWYRQTLGQGPEFLTYFQNEAQLEKSRLLSDRFSAERPKGSFSTLEIQRTEQGDSAMYLCASSSPTPTNEKLFFGSGTQLSVL.

This rearrangement joins TRBV5-6 to TRBJ1-3, with 7 bases that match TRBD1. The CDR3 loop spans 18 amino acids. The germline CDR1 and CDR2 sequences are SGHDT and YYEEEE. The trim removed 3 bases at V and 4 bases at J, leaving 16 bases unmatched. In DNA, the CDR3 is TGTGCCAGCAGCTCCCACGTAGAACAGGGGAGATCCGGAAACACCATATATTTT. The encoded protein is CASSSHVEQGRSGNTIYF. Together with reference TRBV5-6 and TRBJ1-3, the CDR3 gives the full variable domain: DAGVTQSPTHLIKTRGQQVTLRCSPKSGHDTVSWYQQALGQGPQFIFQYYEEEERQRGNFPDRFSGHQFPNYSSELNVNALLLGDSALYLCASSSHVEQGRSGNTIYFGEGSWLTVV.

The gene calls are TRBV7-9 and TRBJ2-1; D not certain. There are 12 residues in the CDR3. V was trimmed by 3 bases and J by 6 bases, leaving 6 bases between them. Per germline, CDR1 SEHNR and CDR2 FQNEAQ (reference sequence). CDR3 protein: CASSFAFNEQFF. The CDR3 DNA reads TGTGCCAGCAGCTTCGCGTTCAATGAGCAGTTCTTC.

The V call is TRBV4-1, the J call TRBJ1-5, with D tentatively TRBD1 (5 bases). Germline V lookup: CDR1 MGHRA, CDR2 YSYEKL. The ends were cut back, 3 bases at V and 2 bases at J, with 11 bases in the middle. The CDR3 loop spans 15 amino acids. The CDR3, as DNA: TGCGCCAGCAGCCAGCCAGGGTTGGGCAATCAGCCCCAGCATTTT. It specifies CASSQPGLGNQPQHF.

J is TRBJ2-7 and V is TRBV2; 7 bases agree with TRBD1. Per germline, CDR1 SNHLY and CDR2 FYNNEI. Trimming cost V 9 bases and J 0 bases; bases outside gene matches: 5. CDR3 length: 13 amino acids. The chain's CDR3 is CASARDSSYEQYF. The CDR3 bases are TGTGCCAGTGCCCGGGACAGCTCCTACGAGCAGTACTTC.

The chain couples TRBV5-1 to TRBJ2-5; 8 bases fit TRBD1. The DNA end lines up better with TRBJ2-7; the J call may be wrong. The CDR3 is 15 amino acids. Germline CDR1 is SGHRS and CDR2 is YFSETQ. DNA for the CDR3: TGCGCCAGCAGCGTAAGCCGGGACAGGAGGTACGAGCAGTACTTC. Translating gives CASSVSRDRRYEQYF.